This TCR beta chain was recovered during a study of cytomegalovirus exposure and HLA in healthy donors. Overall study results and limits: Most subjects had HLA-A and HLA-B alleles reportedly predicted accurately by TCR beta sequences. Researchers reported in a later analysis that common viral pathogens appeared linked to several top clusters.

As to this clone: Its antigen is undetermined.

The germline CDR1 and CDR2 sequences are LNHDA and SQIVND (reference sequence). Trimming took 6 bases from V and 5 from J; bases not matched to a gene: 7. This CDR3 is 13 amino acids long. The study ran its PCR with 60 Vbeta and 13 Jbeta primers. The method was immunoSEQ multiplex PCR; TCRdb's version includes in-frame clones alone and lacks a portion of them. This table has around 100,000 clones, 81% appearing once. The V and J genes are TRBV19 and TRBJ2-7; 7 bases align to TRBD1. Sequencing was performed on PBMCs. The origin of this receptor is a woman aged 70-85 years in good health and CMV-seropositive. The CDR3 DNA reads TGTGCCAGTAGCCCTCGACAGGGCCACGAGCAGTACTTC. It codes for CASSPRQGHEQYF.